The rows below give T cell receptor beta chains drawn from one sample of a study of T cell changes during pregnancy in multiple sclerosis. Assay used: immunoSEQ multiplex PCR; TCRdb lists only in-frame clones, some missing. The sample holds about 48,000 clones; roughly 85% are singletons and the top ten take around 1.2%. The sample consisted of CD4+ T cells from peripheral blood mononuclear cells, taken in the second trimester of pregnancy. The receptors come from a female donor with multiple sclerosis, enrolled in a pregnancy study. CDR3s include the opening cysteine and the closing phenylalanine or tryptophan. Fields, in order: D gene, J gene, clone size, V gene, CDR3 protein, CDR3 DNA. A D gene is named only where the DNA matches it firmly. Expanded clones get a size class; other rows say once, few or many, or leave the size out.

.	TRBJ2-2	.	TRBV19	CASTERRATGELFF	TGTGCCAGTACCGAGAGGCGAGCCACCGGGGAGCTGTTTTTT
TRBD2	TRBJ2-1	.	TRBV4-2	CASSQTSGNVNEQFF	TGTGCCAGCAGCCAGACTAGCGGGAACGTCAATGAGCAGTTCTTC
.	TRBJ1-1	.	TRBV7-9	CASSLGLQGTEAFF	TGTGCCAGCAGCTTAGGTCTCCAGGGCACTGAAGCTTTCTTT
TRBD2	TRBJ2-7	.	TRBV11-2	CASSPPSGAMNF	TGTGCCAGCAGCCCACCTAGCGGAGCTATGAACTTC
.	TRBJ1-3	.	TRBV18	CASSPRAGQRISGNTIYF	TGTGCCAGCTCACCACGGGCAGGACAAAGGATCTCTGGAAACACCATATATTTT
TRBD1	TRBJ2-2	.	TRBV25-1	CASGKDRSNTGELFF	TGTGCCAGCGGGAAGGACAGGTCAAACACCGGGGAGCTGTTTTTT
TRBD2	TRBJ2-1	medium-sized	TRBV5-6	CASSLGTSGYRKGNEQFF	TGTGCCAGCAGCTTAGGGACTAGCGGGTACCGTAAGGGCAATGAGCAGTTCTTC
TRBD1	TRBJ2-7	.	TRBV11-2	CASSPEGGKSTYEQYF	TGTGCCAGCAGCCCGGAAGGGGGCAAATCCACCTACGAGCAGTACTTC
TRBD1	TRBJ1-5	.	TRBV2	CASSEAGGGNQPQHF	TGTGCCAGCAGTGAAGCAGGGGGCGGCAATCAGCCCCAGCATTTT
.	TRBJ2-2	few	TRBV6-1	CASITGTNTGELFF	TGTGCCAGCATAACCGGGACAAACACCGGGGAGCTGTTTTTT
TRBD2	TRBJ2-6	.	TRBV9	CASSVGGDYLDGANVLTF	TGTGCCAGCAGCGTAGGTGGGGACTACCTTGATGGGGCCAACGTCCTGACTTTC
TRBD1	TRBJ1-4	.	TRBV27	CASSPARQGAAEKLFF	TGTGCCAGCAGTCCAGCCCGACAGGGGGCGGCTGAAAAACTGTTTTTT
TRBD1	TRBJ2-7	.	TRBV7-2	CASSSRTGAYEQYF	TGTGCCAGCAGCTCTCGGACAGGGGCCTACGAGCAGTACTTC
TRBD1	TRBJ1-2	.	TRBV19	CASSPGQGALGYTF	TGTGCCAGTAGTCCAGGACAGGGGGCTCTTGGCTACACCTTC
.	TRBJ2-7	.	TRBV5-4	CASSLGTGINYEQYF	TGTGCCAGCAGCTTGGGGACTGGAATCAATTACGAGCAGTACTTC
.	TRBJ1-5	.	TRBV28	CASLSGGIFRQPQHF	TGTGCCAGTCTGAGTGGCGGGATTTTCCGTCAGCCCCAGCATTTT
.	TRBJ2-5	.	TRBV10-3	CAISVGAPQETQYF	TGTGCCATCAGTGTAGGAGCCCCTCAAGAGACCCAGTACTTC
TRBD2	TRBJ2-3	.	TRBV5-1	CASSLAGATTDTQYF	TGCGCCAGCAGCCTAGCGGGAGCCACCACAGATACGCAGTATTTT
TRBD2	TRBJ2-5	once	TRBV7-2	CASSFAGGRETQYF	TGTGCCAGCAGCTTCGCGGGGGGGAGAGAGACCCAGTACTTC
TRBD1	TRBJ2-7	.	TRBV11-1	CASRRQGSYEQYF	TGTGCCAGCAGGAGACAGGGATCCTACGAGCAGTACTTC
.	TRBJ1-5	.	TRBV10-1	CLKWEGSNQPQHF	TGCCTTAAATGGGAGGGTAGCAATCAGCCCCAGCATTTT
.	TRBJ1-5	.	TRBV2	CASSDGAPGQPQHF	TGTGCCAGCAGTGATGGGGCGCCTGGCCAGCCCCAGCATTTT
TRBD2	TRBJ2-7	.	TRBV6-5	CASRPGLGTYEQYF	TGTGCCAGTCGACCGGGACTAGGTACCTACGAGCAGTACTTC
TRBD2	TRBJ2-1	.	TRBV9	CASSIGGSINEQFF	TGTGCCAGCAGTATAGGCGGGAGTATTAATGAGCAGTTCTTC
.	TRBJ2-2	.	TRBV18	CASSPYRSVFGELFF	TGTGCCAGCTCACCATATCGGTCGGTGTTCGGGGAGCTGTTTTTT
.	TRBJ1-1	.	TRBV19	CASSILYSMNTEAFF	TGTGCCAGTAGTATTTTGTACAGCATGAACACTGAAGCTTTCTTT
TRBD2	TRBJ2-3	.	TRBV28	CASSPASGRGDTQYF	TGTGCCAGCAGCCCGGCTAGCGGGAGAGGTGATACGCAGTATTTT
.	TRBJ2-3	.	TRBV7-9	CASSQDETDTQYF	TGTGCCAGCTCCCAAGATGAGACAGATACGCAGTATTTT
TRBD2	TRBJ2-1	.	TRBV2	CASSVLGLAEYNEQFF	TGTGCCAGCAGTGTTCTTGGACTAGCGGAATACAATGAGCAGTTCTTC
.	TRBJ2-7	.	TRBV6-7	CASRMLSGCGSYEQYF	TGTGCCAGCAGAATGCTCTCGGGTTGCGGGTCTTACGAGCAGTACTTC
.	TRBJ2-1	.	TRBV29-1	CSVELANTNEQFF	TGCAGCGTTGAACTAGCGAATACCAATGAGCAGTTCTTC
.	TRBJ2-1	.	TRBV28	CASRPGLAGGGQFF	TGTGCCAGCAGGCCCGGACTCGCTGGGGGAGGGCAGTTCTTC
TRBD1	TRBJ2-2	.	TRBV29-1	CSVTKGQSANTGELFF	TGCAGCGTGACAAAGGGACAGTCCGCGAACACCGGGGAGCTGTTTTTT
.	TRBJ1-1	.	TRBV18	CASSPPTAKNTEAFF	TGTGCCAGCTCACCACCGACAGCTAAGAACACTGAAGCTTTCTTT
.	TRBJ2-7	.	TRBV7-2	CASSFTGVYEQYF	TGTGCCAGCAGCTTCACGGGGGTGTACGAGCAGTACTTC